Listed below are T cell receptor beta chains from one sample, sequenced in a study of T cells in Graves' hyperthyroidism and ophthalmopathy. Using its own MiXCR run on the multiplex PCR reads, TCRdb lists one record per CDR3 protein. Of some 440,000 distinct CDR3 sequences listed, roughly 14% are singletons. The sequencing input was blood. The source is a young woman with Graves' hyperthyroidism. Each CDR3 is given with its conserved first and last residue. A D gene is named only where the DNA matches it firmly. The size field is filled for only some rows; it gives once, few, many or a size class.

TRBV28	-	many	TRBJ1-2	CASSLVGNYGYTF	TGTGCCAGCAGTTTAGTGGGAAACTATGGCTACACCTTC
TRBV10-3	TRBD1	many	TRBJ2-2	CAIGGQASTGELFF	TGTGCCATTGGGGGACAGGCCAGCACCGGGGAGCTGTTTTTT
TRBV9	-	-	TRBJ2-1	CASSVGLRGLNNEQFF	TGTGCCAGCAGCGTAGGGTTACGGGGGCTGAACAATGAGCAGTTCTTC
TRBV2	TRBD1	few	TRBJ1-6	CASKDRVERTLHF	TGTGCCAGCAAGGACAGGGTTGAGAGAACCCTCCACTTT
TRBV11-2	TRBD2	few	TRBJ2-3	CASSFTGTITDTQYF	TGTGCCAGCAGCTTTACCGGGACTATCACAGATACGCAGTATTTT
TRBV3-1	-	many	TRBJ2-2	CASSQAFRELFF	TGTGCCAGCAGCCAAGCCTTCCGGGAGCTGTTTTTT
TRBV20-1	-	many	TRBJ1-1	CSATEGSGGNTEAFF	TGCAGTGCTACCGAGGGTAGCGGCGGGAACACTGAAGCTTTCTTT
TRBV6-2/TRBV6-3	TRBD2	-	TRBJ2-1	CASSSRLAGRSEQFF	TGTGCCAGCAGTTCCCGTCTAGCGGGGCGGAGTGAGCAGTTCTTC
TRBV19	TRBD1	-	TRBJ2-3	CASSIGPGQGRYTQYF	TGTGCCAGTAGTATAGGACCGGGACAGGGGAGATATACGCAGTATTTT
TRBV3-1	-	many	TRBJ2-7	CASSQEYGTYEQYF	TGTGCCAGCAGCCAAGAGTACGGAACCTACGAGCAGTACTTC
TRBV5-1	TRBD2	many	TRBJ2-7	CASSSGLGEVDEQYF	TGCGCCAGCAGCTCCGGACTAGGGGAGGTTGACGAGCAGTACTTC
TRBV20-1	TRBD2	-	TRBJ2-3	CSAHKLAGGADTQYF	TGCAGTGCCCACAAACTAGCGGGGGGCGCAGATACGCAGTATTTT
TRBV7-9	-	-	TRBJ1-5	CASSLGDPSNQPQHF	TGTGCCAGCAGCTTAGGAGACCCTAGCAATCAGCCCCAGCATTTT
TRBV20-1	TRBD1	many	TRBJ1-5	CSAGTGIDNQPQHF	TGCAGTGCTGGGACAGGGATCGACAATCAGCCCCAGCATTTT
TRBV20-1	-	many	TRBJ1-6	CSAENGPSSYNSPLHF	TGCAGTGCAGAAAACGGCCCAAGCTCCTATAATTCACCCCTCCACTTT
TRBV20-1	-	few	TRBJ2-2	CSARDLRGSLNTGELFF	TGCAGTGCTAGAGATCTAAGGGGGAGTTTAAACACCGGGGAGCTGTTTTTT
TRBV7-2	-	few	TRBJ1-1	CASSAPGLNTEAFF	TGTGCCAGCAGCGCACCCGGGCTGAACACTGAAGCTTTCTTT
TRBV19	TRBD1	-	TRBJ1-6	CASSGTRQGVYNSPLHF	TGTGCCAGTAGTGGAACAAGACAGGGCGTCTATAATTCACCCCTCCACTTT
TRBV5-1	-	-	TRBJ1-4	CASRSAHSTNEKLFF	TGCGCCAGCAGAAGTGCTCACTCAACTAATGAAAAACTGTTTTTT
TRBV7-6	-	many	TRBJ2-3	CASSRRRGPTDTQYF	TGTGCCAGCAGCCGTCGGCGGGGGCCCACAGATACGCAGTATTTT
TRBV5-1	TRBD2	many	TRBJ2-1	CASSSKWTSGVYNEQFF	TGCGCCAGCAGCTCGAAATGGACTAGCGGGGTCTACAATGAGCAGTTCTTC
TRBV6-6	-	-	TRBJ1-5	CASGYSVTVNSNQPQHF	TGTGCCAGCGGTTACTCGGTCACCGTTAATAGCAATCAGCCCCAGCATTTT
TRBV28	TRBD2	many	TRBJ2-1	CASSLGFRGGGYEQFF	TGTGCCAGCAGTTTAGGTTTTCGTGGGGGGGGTTATGAGCAGTTCTTC
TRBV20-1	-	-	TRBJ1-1	CSARAPDVEAFF	TGCAGTGCTAGGGCCCCGGACGTAGAAGCTTTCTTT
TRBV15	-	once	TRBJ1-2	CATSNPSTGYGYTF	TGTGCCACCAGCAACCCTTCGACAGGCTATGGCTACACCTTC
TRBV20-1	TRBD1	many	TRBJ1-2	CSAQGPGGYTF	TGCAGTGCACAGGGGCCGGGCGGCTACACCTTC
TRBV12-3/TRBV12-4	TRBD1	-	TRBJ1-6	CASSLGDRVLSSYNSPLHF	TGTGCCAGCAGTTTAGGGGACAGGGTTTTGAGCTCCTATAATTCACCCCTCCACTTT
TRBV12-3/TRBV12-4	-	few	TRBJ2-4	CASSMTGLKNIQYF	TGTGCCAGCAGCATGACAGGCCTTAAAAACATTCAGTACTTC
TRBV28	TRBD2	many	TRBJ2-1	CASRETSERSSYNEQFF	TGTGCCAGCAGGGAGACTAGCGAAAGAAGCTCCTACAATGAGCAGTTCTTC
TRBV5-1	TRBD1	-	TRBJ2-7	CASSLVSGGYYEQYF	TGCGCCAGCAGCTTGGTGTCAGGGGGATACTACGAGCAGTACTTC
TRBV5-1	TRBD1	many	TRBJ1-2	CASSLNTRTGGLQTIYGYTF	TGCGCCAGCAGCTTGAATACCCGGACAGGGGGCCTTCAGACCATCTATGGCTACACCTTC
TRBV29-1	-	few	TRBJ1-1	CSVATTVNTEAFF	TGCAGCGTTGCGACCACCGTGAACACTGAAGCTTTCTTT
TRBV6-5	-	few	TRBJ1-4	CASSYPNEKLFF	TGTGCCAGCAGTTACCCCAATGAAAAACTGTTTTTT
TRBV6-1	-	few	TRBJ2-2	CASTENPPTNTGELFF	TGTGCCAGCACCGAAAACCCCCCTACGAACACCGGGGAGCTGTTTTTT
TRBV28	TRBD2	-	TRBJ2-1	CASSPGGGSWHEQFF	TGTGCCAGCAGCCCCGGGGGGGGGAGTTGGCATGAGCAGTTCTTC
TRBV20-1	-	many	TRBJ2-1	CSARPPGARSYNEQFF	TGCAGTGCCAGACCCCCAGGGGCCCGCTCCTACAATGAGCAGTTCTTC
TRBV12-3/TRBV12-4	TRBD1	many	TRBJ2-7	CASSPGQGSYEQYF	TGTGCCAGCAGCCCAGGACAGGGTTCGTACGAGCAGTACTTC
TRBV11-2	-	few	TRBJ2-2	CASRLQGNTGELFF	TGTGCCAGCAGACTACAGGGAAACACCGGGGAGCTGTTTTTT
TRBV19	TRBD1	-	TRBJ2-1	CASSTPGQGENNEQFF	TGTGCCAGTAGTACTCCCGGACAGGGGGAAAACAATGAGCAGTTCTTC
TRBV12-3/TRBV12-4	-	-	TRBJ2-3	CASSSPDTQYF	TGTGCCAGCAGCTCTCCGGATACGCAGTATTTT
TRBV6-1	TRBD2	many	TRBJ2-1	CASSLGTSEYNEQFF	TGTGCCAGCAGTCTGGGGACTAGCGAGTACAATGAGCAGTTCTTC
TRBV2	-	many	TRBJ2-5	CASSERGDEETQYF	TGTGCCAGCAGTGAACGGGGAGACGAGGAGACCCAGTACTTC
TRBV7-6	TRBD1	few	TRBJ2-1	CASSLEPGQGMGEQFF	TGTGCCAGCAGCCTTGAGCCGGGACAGGGGATGGGTGAGCAGTTCTTC
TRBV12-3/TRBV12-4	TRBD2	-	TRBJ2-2	CASKPRLAGTINTGELFF	TGTGCCAGCAAACCGAGGCTAGCGGGGACAATCAACACCGGGGAGCTGTTTTTT
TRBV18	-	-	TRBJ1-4	CASPPGREEKLFF	TGTGCCAGCCCACCAGGGCGTGAGGAAAAACTGTTTTTT
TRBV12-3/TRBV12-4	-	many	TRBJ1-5	CASSPQTGDSNQPQHF	TGTGCCAGCAGTCCGCAGACGGGGGATAGCAATCAGCCCCAGCATTTT
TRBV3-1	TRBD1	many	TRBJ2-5	CASSQDRVRQETQYF	TGTGCCAGCAGCCAGGACAGGGTACGTCAAGAGACCCAGTACTTC
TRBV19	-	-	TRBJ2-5	CATSGPPSPDWGETQYF	TGTGCCACCTCGGGGCCCCCTAGCCCCGACTGGGGAGAGACCCAGTACTTC
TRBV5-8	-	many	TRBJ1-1	CASPKGTEAFF	TGTGCCAGCCCCAAAGGCACTGAAGCTTTCTTT
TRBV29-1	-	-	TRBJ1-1	CSVLNTEAFF	TGCAGCGTGTTGAACACTGAAGCTTTCTTT
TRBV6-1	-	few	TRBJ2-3	CASSSSLPSTDTQYF	TGTGCCAGCAGTTCTAGCTTGCCTAGCACAGATACGCAGTATTTT
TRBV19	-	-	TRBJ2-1	CASSPDGSGFYNEQFF	TGTGCCAGTAGCCCCGACGGGTCAGGGTTCTACAATGAGCAGTTCTTC
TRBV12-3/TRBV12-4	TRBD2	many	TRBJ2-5	CASSRRTSGKETQYF	TGTGCCAGCAGTCGAAGGACTAGCGGAAAAGAGACCCAGTACTTC
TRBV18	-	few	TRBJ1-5	CASSPRAVAPWGQPQHF	TGTGCCAGCTCACCCCGGGCCGTTGCCCCTTGGGGTCAGCCCCAGCATTTT
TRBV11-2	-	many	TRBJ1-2	CASSLDLKGSAGGYTF	TGTGCCAGCAGCTTAGATCTTAAGGGTTCGGCTGGTGGCTACACCTTC